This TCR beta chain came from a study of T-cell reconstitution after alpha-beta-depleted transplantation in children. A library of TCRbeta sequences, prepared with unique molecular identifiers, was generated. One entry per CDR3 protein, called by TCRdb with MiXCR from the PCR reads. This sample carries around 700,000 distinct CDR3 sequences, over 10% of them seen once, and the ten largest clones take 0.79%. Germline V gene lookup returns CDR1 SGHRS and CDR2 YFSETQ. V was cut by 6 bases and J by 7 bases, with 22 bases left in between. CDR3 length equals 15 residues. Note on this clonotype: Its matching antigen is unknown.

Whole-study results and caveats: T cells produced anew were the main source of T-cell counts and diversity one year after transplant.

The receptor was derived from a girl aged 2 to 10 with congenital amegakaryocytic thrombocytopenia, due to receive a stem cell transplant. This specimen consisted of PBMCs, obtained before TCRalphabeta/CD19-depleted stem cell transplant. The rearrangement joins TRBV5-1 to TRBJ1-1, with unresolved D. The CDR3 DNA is TGCGCCAGCACCCCGGAGGCGGGTATTCGTTTTGAAGCTTTCTTT. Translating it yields CASTPEAGIRFEAFF.